This TCR beta chain came from a study of molecular identifiers for immune sequencing clone quantification. Study as a whole: Five aliquots were made in replicates from the RNA of about 20,000 or 100,000 naive CD8 cells, and four were sequenced.

This clonotype occurred many times. TCRdb reprocessed the PCR reads with MiXCR, giving one entry per CDR3 protein. The table has about 640,000 distinct CDR3 sequences, approximately 20% seen once; the top ten hold 0.85%. Trimming removed 6 bases from V and 3 bases from J; junction bases left unmatched: 3. This CDR3 is 14 amino acids long. Germline V gene data show CDR1 as MGHRA and CDR2 as YSYEKL. The clonotype comes from a human donor in good health. Some libraries in this study had Jurkat cell RNA spiked in. The rearrangement joins TRBV4-1 to TRBJ2-3; 10 bases map to TRBD2. Sequenced sample: naive CD8+ T cells from blood, with Jurkat cell RNA spiked in. Stated subset: FACS-sorted CD8+CD4-CCR7+CD45RA+ naive T cells. The CDR3 DNA reads as TGCGCCAGCAGGCTAGCGGGAGAGACAGATACGCAGTATTTT. Translation gives CASRLAGETDTQYF.